This paragraph reports one TCR beta chain. This sample was included in a study of cytomegalovirus exposure and HLA in healthy donors. The PCR employed 60 Vbeta primers together with 13 Jbeta primers. Produced via immunoSEQ multiplex PCR; TCRdb's table is partial and in-frame only. This table has 210,000 or so clones, around 80% appearing once. Germline V CDR1 and CDR2: GTSNPN, SVGIG (reference sequence). The CDR3 spans 12 residues. Trimming stripped 4 bases from V and 1 base from J, with 7 bases between. This sequence was found in a woman aged 55-69 years in good health and CMV-seropositive. This chain joins TRBV30 and TRBJ1-1; unclear D gene. What was sequenced was PBMCs. The CDR3 DNA follows: TGTGCCTGGAATAGTCAGAACACTGAAGCTTTCTTT. It translates to CAWNSQNTEAFF.